This T cell receptor (beta chain) is drawn from a study of blood T cell repertoires in COVID-19. Turning to the study itself: Some COVID-19 samples were acute and others convalescent; all came from the United States, Italy and Spain. In each case, the material was cDNA or gDNA derived from T cells, B-cell-depleted T cells, or PBMCs.

Per the germline V gene, CDR1 is KGHDR and CDR2 is SFDVKD. V was clipped by 4 bases and J by 5 bases, with 7 bases between them. The CDR3 length is 12 residues. This table comes from immunoSEQ multiplex PCR, and its TCRdb copy is limited to in-frame clones, with some not included. The repertoire has 250,000 to 400,000 clones, about 91% of them found once; the top ten carry 1.5% to 2%. Sequencing was done on a sample of peripheral blood. The rearrangement joins TRBV24-1 to TRBJ1-1; TRBD1 is a possible D gene (5 bases). The TCR comes from a woman in her twenties or thirties with COVID-19, enrolled during active disease. Here the CDR3 reads CATSEGVTEAFF. CDR3 coding DNA: TGTGCCACCAGTGAAGGGGTTACTGAAGCTTTCTTT.